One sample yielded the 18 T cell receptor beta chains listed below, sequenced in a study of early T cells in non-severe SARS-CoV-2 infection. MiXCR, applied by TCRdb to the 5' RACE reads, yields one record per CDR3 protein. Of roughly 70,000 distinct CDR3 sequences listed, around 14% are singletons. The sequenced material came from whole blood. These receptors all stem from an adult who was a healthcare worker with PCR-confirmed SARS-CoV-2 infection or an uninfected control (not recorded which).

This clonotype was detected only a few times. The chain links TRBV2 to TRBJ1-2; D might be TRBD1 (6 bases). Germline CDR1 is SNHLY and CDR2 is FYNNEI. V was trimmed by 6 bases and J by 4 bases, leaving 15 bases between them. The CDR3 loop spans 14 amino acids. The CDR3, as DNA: TGTGCCAGCAGGGACACAGGGACCGTCTATGGCTACACCTTC. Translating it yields CASRDTGTVYGYTF.

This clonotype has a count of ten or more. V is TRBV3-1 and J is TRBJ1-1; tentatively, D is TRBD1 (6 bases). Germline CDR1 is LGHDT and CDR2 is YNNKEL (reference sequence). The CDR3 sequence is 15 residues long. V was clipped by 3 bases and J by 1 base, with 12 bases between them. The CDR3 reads CASSHWGGQNTEAFF. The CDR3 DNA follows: TGTGCCAGCAGCCACTGGGGGGGCCAGAACACTGAAGCTTTCTTT.

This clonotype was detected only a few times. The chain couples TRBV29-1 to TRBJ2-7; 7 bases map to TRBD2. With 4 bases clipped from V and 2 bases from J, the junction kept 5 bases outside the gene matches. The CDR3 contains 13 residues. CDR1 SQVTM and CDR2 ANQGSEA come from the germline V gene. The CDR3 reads CSVVAGAPYEQYF. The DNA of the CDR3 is TGCAGCGTTGTCGCGGGAGCCCCCTACGAGCAGTACTTC.

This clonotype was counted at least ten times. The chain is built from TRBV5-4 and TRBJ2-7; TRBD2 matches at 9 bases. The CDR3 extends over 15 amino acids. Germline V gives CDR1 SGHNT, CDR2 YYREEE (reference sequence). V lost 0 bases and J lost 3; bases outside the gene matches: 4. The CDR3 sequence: CASSLGVAGDYEQYF. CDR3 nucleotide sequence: TGTGCCAGCAGCTTGGGAGTAGCGGGAGACTACGAGCAGTACTTC.

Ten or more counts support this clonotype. CDR3 nucleotide sequence: TGTGCCAGTAGTAGGACTAGCGGGAGTTACAATGAGCAGTTCTTC. Its translation: CASSRTSGSYNEQFF. The rearrangement joins TRBV19 to TRBJ2-1; TRBD2 agrees at 13 bases. Trimming removed 4 bases from V and 4 bases from J; junction bases left unmatched: 1. The CDR3 is 15 amino acids. Germline loops: CDR1 LNHDA, CDR2 SQIVND (reference sequence). The variable domain in full, with the rest retrieved from reference TRBV19 and TRBJ2-1, is DGGITQSPKYLFRKEGQNVTLSCEQNLNHDAMYWYRQDPGQGLRLIYYSQIVNDFQKGDIAEGYSVSREKKESFPLTVTSAQKNPTAFYLCASSRTSGSYNEQFFGPGTRLTVL.

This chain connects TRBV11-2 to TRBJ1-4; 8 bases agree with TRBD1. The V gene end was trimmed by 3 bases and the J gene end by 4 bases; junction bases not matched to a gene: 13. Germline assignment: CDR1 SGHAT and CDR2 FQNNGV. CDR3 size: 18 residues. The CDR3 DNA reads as TGTGCCAGCAGCTTCGGACAGGGCGTCTCAACCGGTAATGAAAAACTGTTTTTT. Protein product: CASSFGQGVSTGNEKLFF.

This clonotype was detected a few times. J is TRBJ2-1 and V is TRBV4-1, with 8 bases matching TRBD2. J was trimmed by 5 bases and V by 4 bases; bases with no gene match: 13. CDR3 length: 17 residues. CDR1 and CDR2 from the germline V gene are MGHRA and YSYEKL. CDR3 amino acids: CASSPRERGSVNNEQFF. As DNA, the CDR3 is TGCGCCAGCAGCCCCAGGGAGCGGGGGTCTGTAAACAATGAGCAGTTCTTC.

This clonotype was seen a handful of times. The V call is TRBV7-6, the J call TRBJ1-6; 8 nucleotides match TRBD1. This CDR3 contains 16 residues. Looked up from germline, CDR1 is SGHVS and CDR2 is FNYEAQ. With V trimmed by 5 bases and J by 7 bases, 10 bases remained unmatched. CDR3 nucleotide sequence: TGTGCCAGCAGCCGAGTGGCGGCAGGGGGCAATTCACCCCTCCACTTT. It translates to CASSRVAAGGNSPLHF. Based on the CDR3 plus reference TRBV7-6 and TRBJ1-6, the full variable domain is GAGVSQSPRYKVTKRGQDVALRCDPISGHVSLYWYRQALGQGPEFLTYFNYEAQQDKSGLPNDRFSAERPEGSISTLTIQRTEQRDSAMYRCASSRVAAGGNSPLHFGNGTRLTVT.

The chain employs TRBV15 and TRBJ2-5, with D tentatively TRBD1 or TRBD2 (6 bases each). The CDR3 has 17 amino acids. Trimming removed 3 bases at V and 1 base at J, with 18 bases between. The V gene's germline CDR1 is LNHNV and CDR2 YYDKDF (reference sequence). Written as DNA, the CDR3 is TGTGCCACCAGCAGTCTTGGGGGGCGGGTGGGCCAAGAGACCCAGTACTTC. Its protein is CATSSLGGRVGQETQYF.

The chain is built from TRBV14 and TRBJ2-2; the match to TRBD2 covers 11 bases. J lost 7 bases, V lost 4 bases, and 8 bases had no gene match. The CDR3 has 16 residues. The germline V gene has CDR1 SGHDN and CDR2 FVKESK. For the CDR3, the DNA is TGTGCCAGCAGCCCCTTTAGCGGGAGGGCCCACGGGGAGCTGTTTTTT. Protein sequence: CASSPFSGRAHGELFF.

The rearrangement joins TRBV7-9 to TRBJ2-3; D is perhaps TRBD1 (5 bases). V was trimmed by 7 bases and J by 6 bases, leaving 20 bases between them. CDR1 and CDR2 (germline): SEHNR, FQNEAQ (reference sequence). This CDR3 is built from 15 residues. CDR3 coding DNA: TGTGCCAGCACCCTCCAGGGTTCGATATGGGATACGCAGTATTTT. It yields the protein CASTLQGSIWDTQYF.

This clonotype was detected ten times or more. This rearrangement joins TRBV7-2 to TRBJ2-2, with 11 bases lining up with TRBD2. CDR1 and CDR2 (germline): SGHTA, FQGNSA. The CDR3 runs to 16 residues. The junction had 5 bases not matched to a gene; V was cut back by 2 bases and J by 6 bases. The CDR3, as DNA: TGTGCCAGCAGCTTAACTAGCGGGAGTTTTGCCGGGGAGCTGTTTTTT. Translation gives CASSLTSGSFAGELFF.

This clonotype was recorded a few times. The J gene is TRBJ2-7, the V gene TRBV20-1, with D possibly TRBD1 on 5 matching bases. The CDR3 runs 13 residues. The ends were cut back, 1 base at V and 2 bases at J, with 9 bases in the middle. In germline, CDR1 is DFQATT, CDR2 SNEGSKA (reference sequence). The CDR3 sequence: CSARGTFAYEQYF. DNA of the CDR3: TGCAGTGCTAGAGGGACATTCGCCTACGAGCAGTACTTC.

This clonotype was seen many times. CDR3 region: CASSFRLAGGQQYF. For the CDR3, the DNA is TGTGCCAGCAGTTTTCGACTAGCGGGAGGTCAGCAGTACTTC. The gene calls are TRBV27 and TRBJ2-7, with 13 bases lining up with TRBD2. V lost 3 bases to trimming and J lost 8 bases; unmatched junction nucleotides: 4. Germline CDR1 MNHEY, CDR2 SMNVEV (reference sequence). The CDR3 has 14 amino acids.

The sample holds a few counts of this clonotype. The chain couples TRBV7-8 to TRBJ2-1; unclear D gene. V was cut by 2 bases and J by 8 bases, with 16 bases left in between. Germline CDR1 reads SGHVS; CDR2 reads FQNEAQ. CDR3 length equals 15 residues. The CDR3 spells CASSLRALSADEQFF. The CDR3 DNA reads TGTGCCAGCAGCTTAAGGGCCCTCAGTGCGGATGAGCAGTTCTTC.

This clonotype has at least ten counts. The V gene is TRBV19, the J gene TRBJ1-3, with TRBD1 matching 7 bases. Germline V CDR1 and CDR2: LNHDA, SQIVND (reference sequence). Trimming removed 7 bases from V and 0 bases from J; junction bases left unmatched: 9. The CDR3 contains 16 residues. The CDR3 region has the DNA TGTGCCAGTACCACAACAGGGGTCAGCTCTGGAAACACCATATATTTT. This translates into CASTTTGVSSGNTIYF. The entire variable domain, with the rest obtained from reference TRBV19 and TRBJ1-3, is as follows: DGGITQSPKYLFRKEGQNVTLSCEQNLNHDAMYWYRQDPGQGLRLIYYSQIVNDFQKGDIAEGYSVSREKKESFPLTVTSAQKNPTAFYLCASTTTGVSSGNTIYFGEGSWLTVV.

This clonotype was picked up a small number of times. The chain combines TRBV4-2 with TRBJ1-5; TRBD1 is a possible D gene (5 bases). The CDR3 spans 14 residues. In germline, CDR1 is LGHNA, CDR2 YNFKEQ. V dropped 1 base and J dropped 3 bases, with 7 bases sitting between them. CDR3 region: CASSQVGVNQPQHF. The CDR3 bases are TGTGCCAGCAGCCAAGTGGGGGTCAATCAGCCCCAGCATTTT.

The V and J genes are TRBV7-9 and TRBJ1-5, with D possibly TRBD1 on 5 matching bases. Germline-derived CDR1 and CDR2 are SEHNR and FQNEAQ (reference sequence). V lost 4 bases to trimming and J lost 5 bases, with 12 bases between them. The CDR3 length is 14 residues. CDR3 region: CASSSVGRDQPQHF. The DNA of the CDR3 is TGTGCCAGCAGCTCCGTAGGCAGGGATCAGCCCCAGCATTTT. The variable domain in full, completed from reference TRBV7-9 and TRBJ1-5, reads DTGVSQNPRHKITKRGQNVTFRCDPISEHNRLYWYRQTLGQGPEFLTYFQNEAQLEKSRLLSDRFSAERPKGSFSTLEIQRTEQGDSAMYLCASSSVGRDQPQHFGDGTRLSIL.